The rows below give T cell receptor beta chains drawn from one sample of a study of T cell changes during pregnancy in multiple sclerosis. Here immunoSEQ multiplex PCR was the method, and the copy in TCRdb shows in-frame clones only, minus some. The sample holds approximately 40,000 clones, almost 95% seen once. This specimen consisted of CD4+ T cells from peripheral blood mononuclear cells, obtained before pregnancy. These receptors were collected from a female donor with multiple sclerosis, enrolled in a pregnancy study. CDR3s include the opening cysteine and the closing phenylalanine or tryptophan. A D gene is named only where the DNA matches it firmly. Clone size is stated in some rows and not others, as once, few, many or a class when expanded.

TRBV5-1	.	.	TRBJ1-1	CASIGGGSMNTEAFF	TGCGCCAGCATCGGAGGCGGTTCCATGAACACTGAAGCTTTCTTT
TRBV7-7	.	TRBD2	TRBJ2-4	CASSLATSGGLKNIQYF	TGTGCTAGCAGCTTAGCGACGTCGGGAGGTTTAAAAAACATTCAGTACTTC
TRBV15	.	.	TRBJ2-5	CATSRQGYQETQYF	TGTGCCACCAGCAGACAGGGGTACCAAGAGACCCAGTACTTC
TRBV15	.	.	TRBJ2-1	CATKLDFYNEQFF	TGTGCCACCAAACTCGACTTTTACAATGAGCAGTTCTTC
TRBV18	.	.	TRBJ1-1	CASSPSSRGYDTEAFF	TGTGCCAGCTCACCAAGTTCACGGGGGTATGACACTGAAGCTTTCTTT
TRBV5-4	.	.	TRBJ2-4	CASSFEGVKNIQYF	TGTGCCAGCAGCTTTGAGGGTGTAAAAAACATTCAGTACTTC
TRBV27	.	TRBD1	TRBJ2-3	CASSPPTGSTDTQYF	TGTGCCAGCAGTCCCCCGACAGGGAGCACAGATACGCAGTATTTT
TRBV6-5	.	.	TRBJ2-2	CASSPVAGELFF	TGTGCCAGCAGTCCTGTTGCCGGGGAGCTGTTTTTT
TRBV19	once	TRBD1	TRBJ1-2	CASSAPGQGWHGYTF	TGTGCCAGTAGTGCACCGGGACAGGGTTGGCATGGCTACACCTTC
TRBV2	.	.	TRBJ1-2	CASSRTVYGYTF	TGTGCCAGCTCAAGGACAGTTTATGGCTACACCTTC
TRBV6-1	once	TRBD1	TRBJ2-6	CASSERGQVLGANVLTF	TGTGCCAGCAGTGAACGGGGACAGGTTCTGGGGGCCAACGTCCTGACTTTC
TRBV7-6	few	TRBD2	TRBJ2-5	CASSHRLAGGVETQYF	TGTGCCAGCAGCCACCGACTAGCGGGAGGAGTGGAGACCCAGTACTTC
TRBV27	.	TRBD1	TRBJ2-7	CASIGQGTYEQYF	TGTGCCAGCATAGGACAGGGGACTTACGAGCAGTACTTC
TRBV6-1	few	TRBD2	TRBJ2-1	CASSEISGLGEQFF	TGTGCCAGCAGTGAAATTAGCGGGTTAGGTGAGCAGTTCTTC
TRBV11-2	.	TRBD1	TRBJ2-2	CASSPWTGKRELFF	TGTGCCAGCAGCCCATGGACAGGGAAAAGGGAGCTGTTTTTT
TRBV5-6	.	TRBD1	TRBJ2-1	CASSLGDRAYNEQFF	TGTGCCAGCAGCTTGGGGGACAGGGCCTACAATGAGCAGTTCTTC
TRBV14	once	TRBD1	TRBJ1-3	CASSEGAAGNTIYF	TGTGCCAGCAGCGAGGGGGCCGCTGGAAACACCATATATTTT
TRBV28	.	TRBD2	TRBJ2-5	CASRRDYRSQYF	TGTGCCAGCAGAAGGGACTACCGGTCCCAGTACTTC
TRBV15	once	.	TRBJ2-7	CATSRAGAHYEQYF	TGTGCCACCAGCAGAGCTGGGGCCCACTACGAGCAGTACTTC
TRBV28	.	.	TRBJ2-3	CASSHDSLSTDTQYF	TGTGCCAGCAGTCACGACTCACTCAGCACAGATACGCAGTATTTT
TRBV15	.	.	TRBJ2-1	CATSRAANSRDNEQFF	TGTGCCACCAGCAGAGCGGCGAACTCACGGGACAATGAGCAGTTCTTC
TRBV27	.	.	TRBJ2-3	CASSLGQTRTDTQYF	TGTGCCAGCAGTTTGGGGCAGACCCGCACAGATACGCAGTATTTT
TRBV7-2	.	TRBD1	TRBJ2-7	CASSDTGTGGYEQYF	TGTGCCAGCAGCGATACCGGGACAGGGGGCTACGAGCAGTACTTC
TRBV18	.	.	TRBJ2-5	CASSPERETQYF	TGTGCCAGCTCACCAGAGAGAGAGACCCAGTACTTC
TRBV4-1	.	TRBD2	TRBJ2-1	CASSQGAGGSYNEQFF	TGCGCCAGCAGCCAAGGTGCGGGAGGGTCGTACAATGAGCAGTTCTTC
TRBV10-2	.	.	TRBJ1-1	CASSVNTEAFF	TGCGCCAGCAGTGTTAATACTGAAGCTTTCTTT
TRBV5-4	.	TRBD2	TRBJ2-7	CASGIAGGRYEQYF	TGTGCCAGTGGAATAGCGGGAGGGCGGTACGAGCAGTACTTC
TRBV11-2	.	TRBD2	TRBJ2-7	CASSTKRETYEQYF	TGTGCCAGCAGCACAAAGCGGGAAACCTACGAGCAGTACTTC
TRBV6-1	.	.	TRBJ2-2	CASSEDITGELFF	TGTGCCAGCAGTGAAGACATAACCGGGGAGCTGTTTTTT
TRBV4-3	medium-sized	.	TRBJ1-1	CASSQEGAPKAEAFF	TGCGCCAGCAGCCAAGAGGGGGCCCCTAAGGCTGAAGCTTTCTTT
TRBV15	once	TRBD2	TRBJ2-5	CATSRDRMLAGVETQYF	TGTGCCACCAGCAGAGATCGTATGCTAGCGGGAGTGGAGACCCAGTACTTC
TRBV5-6	.	.	TRBJ1-3	CASQLGSRAIYF	TGTGCCAGCCAGCTTGGAAGCCGGGCCATATATTTT
TRBV2	once	.	TRBJ1-2	CASSDGQSFNYYTF	TGTGCCAGCAGCGATGGACAGTCATTCAATTACTACACCTTC
TRBV29-1	.	TRBD1	TRBJ2-5	CSVLTDRPLTQYF	TGCAGCGTCCTAACGGACAGGCCACTGACCCAGTACTTC
TRBV14	.	.	TRBJ1-2	CASSQDGSANYGYTF	TGTGCCAGCAGCCAAGATGGCAGCGCTAACTATGGCTACACCTTC
TRBV6-5	.	.	TRBJ2-1	CASTGTSAATEQFF	TGTGCCAGCACAGGGACTTCAGCCGCGACGGAGCAGTTCTTC
TRBV30	.	TRBD1	TRBJ1-3	CAWSAGQQHSGNTIYF	TGTGCCTGGAGTGCGGGACAGCAACACTCTGGAAACACCATATATTTT
TRBV25-1	.	.	TRBJ1-1	CASRPTGTPEAFF	TGTGCCAGCAGACCCACAGGGACCCCTGAAGCTTTCTTT
TRBV19	.	.	TRBJ1-5	CASSIWGVSPQHF	TGTGCCAGTAGTATATGGGGGGTTTCGCCCCAGCATTTT
TRBV7-2	.	TRBD1	TRBJ2-7	CASSSPQGDRVYEQYF	TGTGCCAGCAGCTCCCCCCAAGGGGACAGGGTGTACGAGCAGTACTTC
TRBV9	.	.	TRBJ2-7	CASSVGVSASYEQYF	TGTGCCAGCAGCGTAGGGGTTAGCGCTTCCTACGAGCAGTACTTC
TRBV19	.	.	TRBJ2-3	CASSTPFSGWGPSSTDTQYF	TGTGCCAGTAGTACCCCCTTTAGCGGGTGGGGGCCTTCTAGCACAGATACGCAGTATTTT
TRBV2	.	.	TRBJ2-1	CASSVAAGSYNEQFF	TGTGCCAGCAGTGTCGCCGCAGGCTCCTACAATGAGCAGTTCTTC
TRBV5-1	.	TRBD2	TRBJ2-5	CASSPTSRTLETQYF	TGCGCCAGCAGCCCGACTAGCCGTACTTTGGAGACCCAGTACTTC
TRBV19	.	TRBD2	TRBJ2-1	CASSDSGGYNEQFF	TGTGCCAGTAGTGACAGCGGGGGGTACAATGAGCAGTTCTTC
TRBV28	.	TRBD1	TRBJ2-3	CASSRDREGAGFTDTQYF	TGTGCCAGCAGCCGGGACAGGGAAGGGGCTGGATTCACAGATACGCAGTATTTT
TRBV11-3	.	TRBD2	TRBJ2-2	CASSPGGGETGELFF	TGTGCCAGCAGCCCGGGAGGAGGGGAGACCGGGGAGCTGTTTTTT
TRBV28	.	TRBD1	TRBJ2-1	CASSLRTGAGNEQFF	TGTGCCAGCAGTTTACGGACAGGGGCCGGGAATGAGCAGTTCTTC
TRBV7-9	.	TRBD1	TRBJ1-2	CASSPGTGIGGYTF	TGTGCCAGCAGCCCCGGGACAGGAATAGGTGGCTACACCTTC
TRBV28	.	TRBD2	TRBJ2-2	CASSWGLLRPGTSGTNTGELFF	TGTGCCAGCAGTTGGGGACTCTTACGACCTGGGACTAGCGGGACGAACACCGGGGAGCTGTTTTTT
TRBV11-1	.	.	TRBJ1-2	CASSLQRENYGYTF	TGTGCCAGCAGCTTGCAAAGAGAAAACTATGGCTACACCTTC
TRBV4-2	.	TRBD2	TRBJ2-1	CASSQDRTSGRWNEQFF	TGTGCCAGCAGCCAAGATAGGACTAGCGGGAGGTGGAATGAGCAGTTCTTC
TRBV18	.	TRBD1	TRBJ2-7	CASSYGTERYEQYF	TGTGCCAGCTCATACGGGACAGAGAGATACGAGCAGTACTTC
TRBV7-2	few	TRBD2	TRBJ2-7	CASSLEGSSGYYEQYF	TGTGCCAGCAGCTTAGAGGGGTCTAGCGGTTACTACGAGCAGTACTTC
TRBV7-9	.	TRBD1	TRBJ2-7	CASSLTTGQGDEQYF	TGTGCCAGCAGCTTAACCACGGGACAGGGAGACGAGCAGTACTTC
TRBV19	.	TRBD1	TRBJ1-2	CASSVTGGEGYTF	TGTGCCAGTAGCGTGACAGGGGGGGAAGGCTACACCTTC
TRBV6-1	.	TRBD1	TRBJ1-1	CASRARQGGTEAFF	TGTGCCAGCAGGGCTAGACAGGGTGGCACTGAAGCTTTCTTT
TRBV2	.	TRBD2	TRBJ2-5	CASREPSGRGTQYF	TGTGCCAGCAGGGAGCCTAGCGGGAGGGGGACCCAGTACTTC
TRBV6-1	once	TRBD2	TRBJ2-5	CASSASAGGGETQYF	TGTGCCAGCAGCGCCTCAGCGGGAGGAGGGGAGACCCAGTACTTC
TRBV6-1	.	.	TRBJ1-1	CASSAKTRNTEAFF	TGTGCCAGCAGTGCGAAGACACGCAACACTGAAGCTTTCTTT